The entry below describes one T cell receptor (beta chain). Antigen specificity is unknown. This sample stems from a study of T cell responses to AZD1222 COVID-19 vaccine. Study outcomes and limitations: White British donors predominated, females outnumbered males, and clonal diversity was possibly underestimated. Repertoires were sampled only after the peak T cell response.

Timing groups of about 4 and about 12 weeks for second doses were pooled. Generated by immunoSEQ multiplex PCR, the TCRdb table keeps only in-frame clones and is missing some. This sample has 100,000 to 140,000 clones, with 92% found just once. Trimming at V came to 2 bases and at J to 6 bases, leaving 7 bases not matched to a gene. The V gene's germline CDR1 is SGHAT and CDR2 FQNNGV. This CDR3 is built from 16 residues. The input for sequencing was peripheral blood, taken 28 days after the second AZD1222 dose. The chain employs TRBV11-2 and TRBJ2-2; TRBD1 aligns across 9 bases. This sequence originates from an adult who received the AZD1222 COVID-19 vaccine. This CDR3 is CASSLSLGQGSGELFF. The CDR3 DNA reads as TGTGCCAGCAGCTTAAGTCTCGGACAGGGGTCCGGGGAGCTGTTTTTT.